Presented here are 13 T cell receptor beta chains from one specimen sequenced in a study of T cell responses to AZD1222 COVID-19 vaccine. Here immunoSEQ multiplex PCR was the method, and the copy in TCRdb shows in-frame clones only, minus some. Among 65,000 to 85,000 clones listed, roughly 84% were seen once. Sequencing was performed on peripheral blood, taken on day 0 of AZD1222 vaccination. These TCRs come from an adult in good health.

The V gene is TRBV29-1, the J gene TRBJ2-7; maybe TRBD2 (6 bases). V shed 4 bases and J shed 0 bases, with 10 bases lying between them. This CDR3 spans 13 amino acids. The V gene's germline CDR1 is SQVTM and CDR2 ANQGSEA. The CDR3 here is CSVVPGSSYEQYF. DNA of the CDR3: TGCAGCGTTGTCCCCGGGAGCTCCTACGAGCAGTACTTC.

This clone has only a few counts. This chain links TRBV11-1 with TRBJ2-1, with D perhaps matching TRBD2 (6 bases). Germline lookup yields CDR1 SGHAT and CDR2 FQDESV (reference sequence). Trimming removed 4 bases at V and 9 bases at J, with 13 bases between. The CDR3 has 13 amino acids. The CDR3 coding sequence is TGTGCCAGCAGCTGGGCCGGGGGAGCTGAGCAGTTCTTC. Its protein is CASSWAGGAEQFF.

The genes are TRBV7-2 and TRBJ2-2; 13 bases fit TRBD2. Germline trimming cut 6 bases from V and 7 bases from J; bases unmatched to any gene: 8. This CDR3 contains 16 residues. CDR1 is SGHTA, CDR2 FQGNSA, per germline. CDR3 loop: CASRHGLAGVGGELFF. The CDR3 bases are TGTGCCAGCAGGCATGGACTAGCGGGGGTGGGCGGGGAGCTGTTTTTT.

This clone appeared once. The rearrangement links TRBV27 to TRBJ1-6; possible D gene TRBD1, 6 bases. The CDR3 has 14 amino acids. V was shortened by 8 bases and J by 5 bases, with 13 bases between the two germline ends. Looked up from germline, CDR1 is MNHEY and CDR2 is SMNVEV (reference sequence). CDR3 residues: CASRPGQDNSPLHF. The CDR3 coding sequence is TGTGCCAGCCGTCCGGGACAAGATAATTCACCCCTCCACTTT.

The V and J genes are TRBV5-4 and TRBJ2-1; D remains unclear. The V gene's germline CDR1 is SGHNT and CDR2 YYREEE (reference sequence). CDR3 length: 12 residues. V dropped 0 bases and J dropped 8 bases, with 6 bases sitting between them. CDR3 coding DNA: TGTGCCAGCAGCTTGGATGGCGATGAGCAGTTCTTC. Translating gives CASSLDGDEQFF. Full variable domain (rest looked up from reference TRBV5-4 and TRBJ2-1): ETGVTQSPTHLIKTRGQQVTLRCSSQSGHNTVSWYQQALGQGPQFIFQYYREEENGRGNFPPRFSGLQFPNYSSELNVNALELDDSALYLCASSLDGDEQFFGPGTRLTVL.

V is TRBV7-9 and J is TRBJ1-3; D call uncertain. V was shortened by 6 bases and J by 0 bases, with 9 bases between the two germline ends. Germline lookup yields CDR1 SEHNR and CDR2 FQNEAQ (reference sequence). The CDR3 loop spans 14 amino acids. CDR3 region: CASRVTSSGNTIYF. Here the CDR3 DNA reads TGTGCCAGCAGGGTTACGAGCTCTGGAAACACCATATATTTT.

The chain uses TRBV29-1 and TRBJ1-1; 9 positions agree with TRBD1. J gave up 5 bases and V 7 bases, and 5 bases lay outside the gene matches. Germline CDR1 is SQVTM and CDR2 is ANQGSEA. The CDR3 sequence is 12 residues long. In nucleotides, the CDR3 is TGCAGCGCACAGGGGGCCCGGACTGAAGCTTTCTTT. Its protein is CSAQGARTEAFF.

The CDR3 nucleotides read TGTGCCACCAGCAGAGATCGAGTGAGGGCCGGGGAGCTGTTTTTT. It yields the protein CATSRDRVRAGELFF. The V and J genes are TRBV15 and TRBJ2-2, with D perhaps matching TRBD2 (5 bases). Trimming left V 0 bases short and J 6 bases short, with 11 bases between. The CDR3 is made up of 15 amino acids. Germline V gene lookup returns CDR1 LNHNV and CDR2 YYDKDF (reference sequence).

The CDR3 sequence: CASSARQGTSYGYTF. The DNA for the CDR3 is TGTGCCAGCAGCGCCCGACAGGGCACTAGCTATGGCTACACCTTC. The gene calls are TRBV9 and TRBJ1-2; TRBD1 matches 7 bases. Losses at the gene ends were 3 bases for V and 4 bases for J; bases not matched to a gene: 9. CDR1 is SGDLS and CDR2 is YYNGEE in the germline V gene. This CDR3 spans 15 amino acids.

CDR3 loop: CSASQPGLAKNIQYF. The CDR3 DNA follows: TGCAGTGCTAGTCAACCGGGCCTAGCCAAAAACATTCAGTACTTC. This chain joins TRBV20-1 and TRBJ2-4; D unclear. The CDR3 contains 15 residues. V lost 3 bases and J 0 bases, leaving 12 bases between the germline ends. Germline V gene sequence: CDR1 DFQATT, CDR2 SNEGSKA (reference sequence).

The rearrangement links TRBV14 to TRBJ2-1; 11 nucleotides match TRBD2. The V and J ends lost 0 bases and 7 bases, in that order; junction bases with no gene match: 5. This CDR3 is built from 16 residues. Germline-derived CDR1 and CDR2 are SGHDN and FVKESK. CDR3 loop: CASSQDLAGGGNEQFF. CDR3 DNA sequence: TGTGCCAGCAGCCAAGACCTAGCGGGAGGTGGTAATGAGCAGTTCTTC.

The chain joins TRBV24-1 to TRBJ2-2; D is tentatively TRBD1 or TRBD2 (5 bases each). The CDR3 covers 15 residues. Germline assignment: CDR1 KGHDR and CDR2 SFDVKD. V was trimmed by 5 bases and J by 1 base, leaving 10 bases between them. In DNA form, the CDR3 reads TGTGCCACCAGTGCTCGGGGACGGAACACCGGGGAGCTGTTTTTT. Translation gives CATSARGRNTGELFF.

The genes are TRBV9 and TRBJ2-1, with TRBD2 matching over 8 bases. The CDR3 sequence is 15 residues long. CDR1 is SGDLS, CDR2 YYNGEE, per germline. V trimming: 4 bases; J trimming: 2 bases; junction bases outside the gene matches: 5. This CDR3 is CASSPGGITYNEQFF. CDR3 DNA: TGTGCCAGCAGCCCGGGAGGGATCACCTACAATGAGCAGTTCTTC.